Listed below are T cell receptor beta chains from one sample, sequenced in a study of technical replicates of blood from a handful of donors. TCRdb's table, derived via immunoSEQ multiplex PCR, lists solely in-frame clones and lacks some. The data contain about 72,000 clones, around 92% of them singletons. Sequenced sample: T cells isolated from PBMCs. The receptor source for this set is a human donor in good health. Both conserved end residues are part of each CDR3. A D gene is named only where the DNA matches it firmly. Not every row has a clone size; where given, it reads once, few, many or a size class.

d_gene,abundance,v_gene,j_gene,CDR3nt,CDR3aa
TRBD1,NA,TRBV11-3,TRBJ1-2,TGTGCCAGCAGCTCCCAGGTTGCCGAGAACAGGGGGTTGAACTATGGCTACACCTTC,CASSSQVAENRGLNYGYTF
NA,NA,TRBV28,TRBJ1-5,TGTGCCAGCCGGGACACCAATCAGCCCCAGCATTTT,CASRDTNQPQHF
NA,NA,TRBV5-1,TRBJ2-3,TGCGCCAGCAGCCTTGGGCCAGGCACAGATACGCAGTATTTT,CASSLGPGTDTQYF
TRBD1,NA,TRBV6-6,TRBJ2-7,TGTGCCAGCAAGGGGACAGGGACCTACGAGCAGTACTTC,CASKGTGTYEQYF
TRBD2,NA,TRBV11-2,TRBJ2-7,TGTGCCAGCAGCGTCAGGACTAGCGCAGACTACGAGCAGTACTTC,CASSVRTSADYEQYF
TRBD1,NA,TRBV18,TRBJ2-7,TGTGCCAGCTCACTTAGACAGGGCTCCTACGAGCAGTACTTC,CASSLRQGSYEQYF
TRBD2,NA,TRBV7-2,TRBJ2-4,TGTGCCAGCAGCTTCCTAGCGGGGACCAACAACATTCAGTACTTC,CASSFLAGTNNIQYF
NA,few,TRBV14,TRBJ2-2,TGTGCCAGCAGCCAAGGGTGGGGGCAGAACACCGGGGAGCTGTTTTTT,CASSQGWGQNTGELFF
NA,NA,TRBV6-5,TRBJ2-7,TGTGCCAGCAGCCGGGAAATAATGACCAGGAGGGAGCAGTACTTC,CASSREIMTRREQYF
NA,once,TRBV30,TRBJ1-1,TGTGCCTGGAACAGGGCCGTGGGCACTGAAGCTTTCTTT,CAWNRAVGTEAFF
NA,NA,TRBV27,TRBJ2-6,TGTGCCAGCAGTTTTAAATATGACTTCTCTGGGGCCAACGTCCTGACTTTC,CASSFKYDFSGANVLTF
NA,few,TRBV27,TRBJ1-4,TGTGCCAGCAGTTTACGAGGTTCCGTGCCTGAAAAACTGTTTTTT,CASSLRGSVPEKLFF